The clone carrying this T cell receptor beta chain was recorded only once. Its antigen is as yet unknown. Amplified regions were TCR beta CDR3 sequences from RNA transcripts. The HTBI set primed first-round TCR CDR3 RT-PCR. TCRdb reanalysed the multiplex PCR reads using MiXCR and keeps one entry per CDR3 protein. The table includes a few hundred thousand distinct CDR3 sequences, approximately 15% detected once. This specimen belongs to a study of T cells in Graves' hyperthyroidism and ophthalmopathy. Broader study findings: Ophthalmopathy prediction by the model preceded onset by a median roughly 6.3 months.

The V end lost 4 bases, the J end lost 2 bases, and 17 bases lay between the germline ends. The germline V gene encodes CDR1 DFQATT and CDR2 SNEGSKA (reference sequence). The CDR3 contains 15 residues. The cohort's ophthalmopathy patients, a group with duration under 3 months, had a Clinical Activity Score of at least 3 and a NOSPECS grade of at least 4. The diagnostic basis comprised clinical symptoms, serum thyroxine and TRAb, thyroid ultrasound and orbital computed tomography. PBMCs were derived from under 13 ml fresh peripheral blood. The sequenced sample was blood. The sequence came from a woman aged 40 to 50 with Graves' ophthalmopathy. The chain recombines TRBV20-1 with TRBJ2-5, with D possibly being TRBD1 (6 bases). The CDR3 sequence is CSANHMHRAQETQYF. The DNA for the CDR3 is TGCAGTGCTAATCACATGCACAGGGCACAAGAGACCCAGTACTTC.